Following are 14 T cell receptor beta chains from one sample sequenced in a study of T cell repertoires in cytomegalovirus infection. No antigen has been assigned to these receptors. TCRdb passed the reads through MiXCR, listing each CDR3 protein once. The sample includes roughly 990,000 distinct CDR3 sequences, around 30% of them seen just once. The source was cultured CD8+ T cells from PBMCs, collected from culture after CMV antigen stimulation. The receptors here all came from a human donor in good health (CMV status not recorded). Some clones in this sample may be carry-over from other donors' samples.

The genes are TRBV19 and TRBJ2-7; D is uncertain. The CDR3 covers 14 residues. The germline V gene has CDR1 LNHDA and CDR2 SQIVND (reference sequence). The V and J ends lost 6 bases and 4 bases respectively, with 16 bases between them. The CDR3 DNA is TGTGCCAGTAGCCCCGGACCCCTTTTTTACGAGCAGTACGTC. Translation gives CASSPGPLFYEQYV.

The chain carries TRBV7-3 and TRBJ1-1; TRBD1 might be the D (5 bases). CDR3 length: 13 amino acids. Germline lookup yields CDR1 SGHTA and CDR2 FQGTGA. V shed 4 bases and J shed 7 bases, with 13 bases lying between them. The CDR3 region is CASSSGPRSEAFF. The CDR3 bases are TGTGCCAGCAGCTCGGGACCCCGGAGTGAAGCTTTCTTT.

The rearrangement uses TRBV25-1 and TRBJ2-4; D possibly corresponds to TRBD1 (6 bases). CDR3 size: 14 residues. Trimming pared 2 bases from V and 4 bases from J, leaving 9 bases between. Germline V gene lookup returns CDR1 MGHDK and CDR2 SYGVNS. The CDR3 DNA reads TGTGCCAGCAGTGAAGGAGGACAGAAAAACATTCAGTACTTC. Protein sequence: CASSEGGQKNIQYF.

The rearrangement uses TRBV29-1 and TRBJ2-7; possible D gene TRBD2, 5 bases. The CDR3 extends over 10 amino acids. V lost 5 bases and J 6 bases, leaving 8 bases between the germline ends. Germline CDR1 and CDR2: SQVTM and ANQGSEA. CDR3 sequence (DNA): TGCAGCGTTCGGACTGGCGAGCAGTACTTC. It specifies CSVRTGEQYF.

The chain combines TRBV6-2 or TRBV6-3 with TRBJ2-7; 10 positions match TRBD2. Germline-derived CDR1 and CDR2 are MNHEY and SVGEGT. Losses at the gene ends were 3 bases for V and 1 base for J; bases not matched to a gene: 6. This CDR3 region has 16 residues. The DNA of the CDR3 is TGTGCCAGCAGTTATAGCGGGGGGTCAAATTCCTACGAGCAGTACGTC. Translating gives CASSYSGGSNSYEQYV.

The chain combines TRBV7-9 with TRBJ1-2, with D maybe TRBD1 (5 bases). V was clipped by 5 bases and J by 3 bases, with 10 bases between them. The CDR3 totals 13 residues. Germline CDR1 reads SEHNR; CDR2 reads FQNEAQ (reference sequence). This chain's CDR3 is CASSRQHDYGYTF. Written as DNA, the CDR3 is TGTGCCAGCAGCCGACAGCATGACTATGGCTACACCTTC.

This clonotype was seen more than once but under ten times. The rearrangement joins TRBV19 to TRBJ1-1; a weak D match, TRBD1 (5 bases). This CDR3 contains 12 residues. The V gene lost 4 bases and the J gene lost 6 bases, with 9 bases spanning the gap. Germline values: CDR1 LNHDA, CDR2 SQIVND (reference sequence). The CDR3 DNA reads as TGTGCCAGTAGTACCGCAGGGCCTGAAGCTTTCTTT. This translates into CASSTAGPEAFF.

The chain joins TRBV7-4 to TRBJ2-7, with D uncertain. There are 14 residues in the CDR3. V shed 1 base and J shed 2 bases, with 9 bases lying between them. Germline V lookup: CDR1 SGHVT, CDR2 SQSDAQ. CDR3 region: CASSLEGQPYEQYF. Here the CDR3 DNA reads TGTGCCAGCAGCTTAGAGGGCCAGCCCTACGAGCAGTACTTC.

This clonotype was seen ten or more times. The chain links TRBV7-3 to TRBJ2-5; 12 nucleotides match TRBD2. The CDR3 length is 16 residues. Per germline, CDR1 SGHTA and CDR2 FQGTGA. V shed 4 bases, J shed 5 bases, and the junction held 8 bases outside the gene matches. The CDR3 nucleotides read TGTGCCAGCAGCTCCCTAGCGGGGGGGCCGGTCGAGACCCAGTACTTC. Its translation is CASSSLAGGPVETQYF.

This chain joins TRBV29-1 and TRBJ2-5; 15 nucleotides align to TRBD2. The CDR3 is 19 amino acids. The V gene's germline CDR1 is SQVTM and CDR2 ANQGSEA. After removal of 3 bases from V and 2 bases from J, the junction contained 13 bases not matched to a gene. CDR3 sequence: CSVEIAPGLAGGRQETQYF. The CDR3, as DNA: TGCAGCGTTGAGATCGCACCGGGACTAGCGGGGGGCCGGCAAGAGACCCAGTACTTC.

This clonotype was recorded a few times. The chain has TRBV7-6 and TRBJ2-3; a possible D gene is TRBD2 (6 bases). The CDR3 loop spans 16 amino acids. V dropped 5 bases and J dropped 1 base, with 16 bases sitting between them. Germline V gives CDR1 SGHVS, CDR2 FNYEAQ. The CDR3: CASSPRRGRGTDTQYF. CDR3 in DNA: TGTGCCAGCAGCCCCAGGAGGGGCCGGGGCACAGATACGCAGTATTTT. The full variable domain, in which reference TRBV7-6 and TRBJ2-3 provide the parts outside the CDR3, is GAGVSQSPRYKVTKRGQDVALRCDPISGHVSLYWYRQALGQGPEFLTYFNYEAQQDKSGLPNDRFSAERPEGSISTLTIQRTEQRDSAMYRCASSPRRGRGTDTQYFGPGTRLTVL.

The chain carries TRBV6-2 or TRBV6-3 and TRBJ1-1, with D possibly matching TRBD1 (5 bases). The CDR3 length is 15 residues. V lost 3 bases to trimming and J lost 5 bases, with 16 bases between them. Germline V lookup: CDR1 MNHEY, CDR2 SVGEGT. The CDR3 loop is CASSYLRGEGTEAFF. The CDR3 region has the DNA TGTGCCAGCAGTTATTTAAGGGGCGAGGGGACTGAAGCTTTCTTT.

The chain has TRBV6-2 or TRBV6-3 and TRBJ2-3; the D is unclear. This CDR3 has 16 amino acids. CDR1 MNHEY and CDR2 SVGEGT come from the germline V gene. V lost 0 bases to trimming and J lost 0 bases, with 10 bases between them. In nucleotides, the CDR3 is TGTGCCAGCAGTTACTCTTGGGCGCCCAGCACAGATACGCAGTATTTT. It codes for CASSYSWAPSTDTQYF.

This clonotype was detected many times. The chain's CDR3 is CASSLRLTDTQYF. The CDR3 region has the DNA TGTGCCAGCAGTCTCCGACTCACAGATACGCAGTATTTT. The chain has TRBV28 and TRBJ2-3; D is uncertain. Germline lookup yields CDR1 MDHEN and CDR2 SYDVKM. The CDR3 has 13 residues. V was clipped by 5 bases and J by 2 bases, with 8 bases between them.